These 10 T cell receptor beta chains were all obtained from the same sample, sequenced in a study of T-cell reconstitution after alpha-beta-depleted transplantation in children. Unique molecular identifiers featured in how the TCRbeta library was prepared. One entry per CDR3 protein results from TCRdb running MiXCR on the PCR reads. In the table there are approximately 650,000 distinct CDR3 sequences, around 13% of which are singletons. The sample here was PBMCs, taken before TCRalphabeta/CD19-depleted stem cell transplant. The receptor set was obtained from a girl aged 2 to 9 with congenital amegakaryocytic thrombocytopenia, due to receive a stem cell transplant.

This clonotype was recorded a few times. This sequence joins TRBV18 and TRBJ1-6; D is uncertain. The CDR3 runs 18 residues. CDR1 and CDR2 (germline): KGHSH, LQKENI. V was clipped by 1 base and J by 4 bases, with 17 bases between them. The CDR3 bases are TGTGCCAGCTCACCACGGATTTCGAGGGCCGCTTATAATTCACCCCTCCACTTT. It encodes CASSPRISRAAYNSPLHF.

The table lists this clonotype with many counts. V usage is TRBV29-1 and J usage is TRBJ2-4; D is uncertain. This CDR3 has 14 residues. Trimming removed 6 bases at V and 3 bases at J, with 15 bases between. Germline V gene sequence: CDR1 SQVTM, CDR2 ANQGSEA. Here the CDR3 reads CSVSGDYDKNIQYF. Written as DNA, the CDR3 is TGCAGCGTATCTGGGGATTATGACAAAAACATTCAGTACTTC.

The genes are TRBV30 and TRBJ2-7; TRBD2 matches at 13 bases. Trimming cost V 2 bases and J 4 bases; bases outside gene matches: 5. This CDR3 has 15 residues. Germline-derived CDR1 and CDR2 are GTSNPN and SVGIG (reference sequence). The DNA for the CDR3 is TGTGCCTGGAGTCCTGGACTAGCGGGAGCGTACGAGCAGTACTTC. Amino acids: CAWSPGLAGAYEQYF.

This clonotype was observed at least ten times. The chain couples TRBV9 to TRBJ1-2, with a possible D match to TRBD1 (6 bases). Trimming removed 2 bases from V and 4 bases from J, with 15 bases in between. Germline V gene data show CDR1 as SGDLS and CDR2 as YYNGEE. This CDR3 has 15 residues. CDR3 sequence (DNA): TGTGCCAGCAGCGTGGACCCGGGACACCTCTATGGCTACACCTTC. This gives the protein CASSVDPGHLYGYTF.

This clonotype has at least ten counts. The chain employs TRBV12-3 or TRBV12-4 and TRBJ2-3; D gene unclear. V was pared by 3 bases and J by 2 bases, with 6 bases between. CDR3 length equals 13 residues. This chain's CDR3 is CASSFTYTDTQYF. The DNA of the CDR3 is TGTGCCAGCAGTTTTACTTACACAGATACGCAGTATTTT.

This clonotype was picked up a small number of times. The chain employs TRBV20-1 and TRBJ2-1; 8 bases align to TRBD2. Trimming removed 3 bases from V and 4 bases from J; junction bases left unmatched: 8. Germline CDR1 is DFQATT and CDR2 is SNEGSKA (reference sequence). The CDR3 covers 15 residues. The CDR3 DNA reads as TGCAGTGCTAGGGAAGGACTAGCTTCGTACAATGAGCAGTTCTTC. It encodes CSAREGLASYNEQFF.

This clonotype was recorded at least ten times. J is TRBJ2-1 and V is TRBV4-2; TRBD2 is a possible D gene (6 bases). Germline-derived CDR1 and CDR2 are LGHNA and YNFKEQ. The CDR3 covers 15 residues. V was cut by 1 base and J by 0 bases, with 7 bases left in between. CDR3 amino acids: CASSQGGNSYNEQFF. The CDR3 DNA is TGTGCCAGCAGCCAAGGCGGGAACTCCTACAATGAGCAGTTCTTC.

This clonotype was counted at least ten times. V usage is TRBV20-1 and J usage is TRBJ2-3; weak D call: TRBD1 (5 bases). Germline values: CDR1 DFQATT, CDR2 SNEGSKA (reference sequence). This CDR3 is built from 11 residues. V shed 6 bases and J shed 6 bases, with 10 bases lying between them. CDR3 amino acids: CSAGRGDTQYF. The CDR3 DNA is TGCAGTGCCGGAAGGGGTGATACGCAGTATTTT.

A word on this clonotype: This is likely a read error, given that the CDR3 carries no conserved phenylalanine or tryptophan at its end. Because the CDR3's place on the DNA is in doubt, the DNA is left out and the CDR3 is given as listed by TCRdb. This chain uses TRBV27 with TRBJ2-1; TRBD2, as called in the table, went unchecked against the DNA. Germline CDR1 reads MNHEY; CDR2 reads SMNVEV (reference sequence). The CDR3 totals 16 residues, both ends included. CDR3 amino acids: CASSLLRPSGSMEQLI.

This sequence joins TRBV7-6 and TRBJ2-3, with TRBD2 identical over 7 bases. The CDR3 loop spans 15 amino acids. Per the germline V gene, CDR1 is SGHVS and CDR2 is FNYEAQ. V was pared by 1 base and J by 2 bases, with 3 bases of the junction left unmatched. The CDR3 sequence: CASSLVGGPTDTQYF. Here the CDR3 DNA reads TGTGCCAGCAGCTTAGTGGGAGGGCCCACAGATACGCAGTATTTT.